The next 27 T cell receptor beta chains were all read from a single sample in a study of blood T cell repertoires in COVID-19. Repertoires were generated with immunoSEQ multiplex PCR, while TCRdb's copy carries only in-frame clones and drops some. The table shows about 42,000 clones, with roughly 85% occurring only once. The sequencing input was peripheral blood. The receptors originated from a woman in her seventies in a cohort sampled during active COVID-19.

The CDR3 nucleotides are TGCGCCAGCAGCTTGGCCGCGGGAGTGGACACAGATACGCAGTATTTT. It is translated as CASSLAAGVDTDTQYF. The rearrangement links TRBV5-1 to TRBJ2-3; 7 bases are shared with TRBD2. CDR1 is SGHRS, CDR2 YFSETQ, per germline. This CDR3 spans 16 amino acids. The trim removed 0 bases at V and 2 bases at J, leaving 6 bases unmatched.

The V gene is TRBV24-1, the J gene TRBJ1-2; 7 bases match TRBD1. This CDR3 contains 13 residues. V shed 3 bases, J shed 4 bases, and the junction held 1 base outside the gene matches. Germline loops: CDR1 KGHDR, CDR2 SFDVKD. The CDR3 DNA sequence: TGTGCCACCAGTGATGGGGACAGCTATGGCTACACCTTC. Its translation is CATSDGDSYGYTF.

V gene TRBV15 combines with J gene TRBJ1-2, with D perhaps TRBD1 (5 bases). V lost 1 base and J 5 bases, leaving 14 bases between the germline ends. Germline assignment: CDR1 LNHNV and CDR2 YYDKDF (reference sequence). This CDR3 comprises 15 residues. The CDR3 reads CATSRGGGEIYGYTF. DNA of the CDR3: TGTGCCACCAGCAGAGGCGGGGGAGAGATATATGGCTACACCTTC.

CDR3 nucleotides: TGTGCCACCAGTGACACCGGGACAGTACAAGAGACCCAGTACTTC. As protein: CATSDTGTVQETQYF. This sequence joins TRBV24-1 and TRBJ2-5, with 7 nucleotides matching TRBD1. The CDR3 runs to 15 residues. The ends lost 4 bases at V and 2 bases at J; junction bases unmatched: 6. Germline values: CDR1 KGHDR, CDR2 SFDVKD.

V usage is TRBV6-2 or TRBV6-3 and J usage is TRBJ2-1; TRBD1 matches 10 bases. Trimming removed 4 bases from V and 6 bases from J; junction bases left unmatched: 6. Per germline, CDR1 MNHEY and CDR2 SVGEGT. The length of the CDR3 is 15 residues. The CDR3: CASSWTGGMGNEQFF. Here the CDR3 DNA reads TGTGCCAGCAGTTGGACAGGGGGAATGGGCAATGAGCAGTTCTTC.

There are a few counts of this clone. This sequence joins TRBV7-9 and TRBJ2-7, with D uncertain. This CDR3 has 11 amino acids. V dropped 5 bases and J dropped 4 bases, with 6 bases sitting between them. Looked up from germline, CDR1 is SEHNR and CDR2 is FQNEAQ (reference sequence). In DNA, the CDR3 is TGTGCCAGCAGCCCAGTGTACGAGCAGTACTTC. Its translation is CASSPVYEQYF.

The chain carries TRBV5-1 and TRBJ2-7; 8 bases are shared with TRBD1. The germline V gene encodes CDR1 SGHRS and CDR2 YFSETQ. V shed 0 bases, J shed 0 bases, and the junction held 5 bases outside the gene matches. This CDR3 is built from 16 residues. The CDR3 nucleotides are TGCGCCAGCAGCTTGGCAGGGGGCCGTAGCTCCTACGAGCAGTACTTC. Residues: CASSLAGGRSSYEQYF. The whole variable domain, remainder taken from reference TRBV5-1 and TRBJ2-7, is KAGVTQTPRYLIKTRGQQVTLSCSPISGHRSVSWYQQTPGQGLQFLFEYFSETQRNKGNFPGRFSGRQFSNSRSEMNVSTLELGDSALYLCASSLAGGRSSYEQYFGPGTRLTVT.

The chain couples TRBV6-5 to TRBJ1-2, with D tentatively TRBD1 (6 bases). The CDR3 spans 14 residues. V was pared by 0 bases and J by 4 bases, with 9 bases between. Germline CDR1 MNHEY, CDR2 SVGAGI. The CDR3, as DNA: TGTGCCAGCAGTTACTCAGGCAGGGGCTATGGCTACACCTTC. Translated: CASSYSGRGYGYTF.

By frequency in the sample, this clone is large. Other DNA sequences from this sample encode an identical CDR3 as well. V and J are TRBV6-2 or TRBV6-3 and TRBJ2-7; TRBD2 matches at 13 bases. Trimming cost V 5 bases and J 4 bases; bases outside gene matches: 2. The CDR3 runs 14 residues. Per the germline V gene, CDR1 is MNHEY and CDR2 is SVGEGT. The chain's CDR3 is CASSQGLAGYEQYF. CDR3 in DNA: TGTGCCAGCAGTCAGGGACTAGCGGGGTACGAGCAGTACTTC.

V gene TRBV7-2 combines with J gene TRBJ2-1, with 9 bases lining up with TRBD2. Germline CDR1 reads SGHTA; CDR2 reads FQGNSA. J was trimmed by 4 bases and V by 1 base; bases with no gene match: 2. The CDR3 has 15 amino acids. CDR3 protein: CASSLGGRVYNEQFF. In DNA, the CDR3 is TGTGCCAGCAGCTTAGGCGGGAGGGTGTACAATGAGCAGTTCTTC.

This chain links TRBV2 with TRBJ1-6, with 7 positions matching TRBD1. V lost 6 bases, J lost 7 bases, and 9 bases stayed unmatched. CDR3 length equals 15 residues. Germline assignment: CDR1 SNHLY and CDR2 FYNNEI. CDR3 DNA: TGTGCCAGCAGCCCGGGACAGTCCGGGAATTCACCCCTCCACTTT. Amino acids: CASSPGQSGNSPLHF. The whole variable domain, filled in from reference TRBV2 and TRBJ1-6, reads EPEVTQTPSHQVTQMGQEVILRCVPISNHLYFYWYRQILGQKVEFLVSFYNNEISEKSEIFDDQFSVERPDGSNFTLKIRSTKLEDSAMYFCASSPGQSGNSPLHFGNGTRLTVT.

V and J are TRBV19 and TRBJ1-4, with 9 bases aligning to TRBD1. Trimming cost V 5 bases and J 1 base; bases outside gene matches: 8. There are 17 residues in the CDR3. Per the germline V gene, CDR1 is LNHDA and CDR2 is SQIVND (reference sequence). In DNA, the CDR3 is TGTGCCAGTAGTCGACTCCCGGGACAGGGAACTAATGAAAAACTGTTTTTT. This gives the protein CASSRLPGQGTNEKLFF.

For the CDR3, the DNA is TGCGCCAGCAGCCCTCAGACAGGGAATGAAAAACTGTTTTTT. Translating gives CASSPQTGNEKLFF. V usage is TRBV5-1 and J usage is TRBJ1-4; 7 nucleotides line up with TRBD1. The CDR3 runs 14 residues. Per germline, CDR1 SGHRS and CDR2 YFSETQ. V lost 4 bases to trimming and J lost 5 bases; unmatched junction nucleotides: 5.

This clone was counted between two and nine times. The CDR3 coding sequence is TGTGCCAGCAGTTTATATAGCGGACTAGCGGGAGACGAGCAGTACTTC. It encodes CASSLYSGLAGDEQYF. The chain is built from TRBV28 and TRBJ2-7; the match to TRBD2 covers 13 bases. Trimming took 1 base from V and 5 from J; bases not matched to a gene: 5. CDR3 length: 16 amino acids. From germline, CDR1 is MDHEN and CDR2 SYDVKM.

V and J are TRBV19 and TRBJ2-2, with 10 nucleotides matching TRBD2. Germline V CDR1 and CDR2: LNHDA, SQIVND (reference sequence). The V gene end was trimmed by 7 bases and the J gene end by 6 bases; junction bases not matched to a gene: 8. This CDR3 spans 15 amino acids. Here the CDR3 DNA reads TGTGCCAGTACTCCTAGCGGGAGAGGGTCCGGGGAGCTGTTTTTT. Amino acids: CASTPSGRGSGELFF.

The chain couples TRBV11-3 to TRBJ2-1; D uncertain. Germline V lookup: CDR1 SGHNT, CDR2 YENEEA. CDR3 size: 14 residues. Trimming shortened V by 0 bases and J by 7 bases, and 10 bases separated the two germline ends. For the CDR3, the DNA is TGTGCCAGCAGCTTAGACCCGCTACGGAATGAGCAGTTCTTC. Protein product: CASSLDPLRNEQFF.

This rearrangement joins TRBV5-1 to TRBJ1-1, with 9 bases aligning to TRBD1. After removal of 0 bases from V and 6 bases from J, the junction contained 9 bases not matched to a gene. This CDR3 spans 16 amino acids. Germline CDR1 and CDR2: SGHRS and YFSETQ. CDR3 sequence: CASSLVTGGPFAEAFF. DNA for the CDR3: TGCGCCAGCAGCTTGGTAACAGGGGGCCCTTTTGCTGAAGCTTTCTTT.

The CDR3: CASRVEGGTDTQYF. The DNA for the CDR3 is TGTGCCAGCAGGGTAGAGGGGGGCACAGATACGCAGTATTTT. This rearrangement joins TRBV2 to TRBJ2-3, with D possibly being TRBD1 (6 bases). The CDR3 has 14 residues. The germline V gene encodes CDR1 SNHLY and CDR2 FYNNEI. Trimming pared 6 bases from V and 1 base from J, leaving 11 bases between.

CDR3 amino acids: CASSLGQGAMNTEAFF. CDR3 coding DNA: TGCGCCAGCAGCTTGGGACAGGGGGCGATGAACACTGAAGCTTTCTTT. The V gene is TRBV5-1, the J gene TRBJ1-1; 10 bases align to TRBD1. CDR1 is SGHRS and CDR2 is YFSETQ in the germline V gene. After removal of 0 bases from V and 0 bases from J, the junction contained 2 bases not matched to a gene. This CDR3 contains 16 residues.

The chain combines TRBV4-2 with TRBJ2-1; 7 nucleotides align to TRBD2. Trimming took 1 base from V and 4 from J; bases not matched to a gene: 4. This CDR3 comprises 15 residues. Per germline, CDR1 LGHNA and CDR2 YNFKEQ. The CDR3 DNA follows: TGTGCCAGCAGCCAAGGACCGGGAGGTTACAATGAGCAGTTCTTC. Amino acid sequence: CASSQGPGGYNEQFF.

This chain uses TRBV19 with TRBJ2-5; 8 positions agree with TRBD1. Trimming took 5 bases from V and 1 from J; bases not matched to a gene: 9. CDR3 length: 16 amino acids. CDR1 is LNHDA, CDR2 SQIVND, per germline (reference sequence). CDR3 DNA sequence: TGTGCCAGTAGTCGCCGGGACAGGCGGCCCCAAGAGACCCAGTACTTC. Its protein product is CASSRRDRRPQETQYF.

The chain couples TRBV7-8 to TRBJ2-5; 12 bases match TRBD1. The CDR3 contains 16 residues. The V gene end was trimmed by 3 bases and the J gene end by 5 bases; junction bases not matched to a gene: 7. The V gene's germline CDR1 is SGHVS and CDR2 FQNEAQ. The CDR3 here is CASSFGTGGSGETQYF. Here the CDR3 DNA reads TGTGCCAGCAGCTTCGGGACAGGGGGCTCTGGGGAGACCCAGTACTTC.

This rearrangement joins TRBV5-1 to TRBJ2-1; the D is unclear. V was trimmed by 0 bases and J by 4 bases, leaving 11 bases between them. Germline CDR1 is SGHRS and CDR2 is YFSETQ. The CDR3 has 15 residues. CDR3 DNA sequence: TGCGCCAGCAGCTTGGGAGCCTCCGGGTACAATGAGCAGTTCTTC. It codes for CASSLGASGYNEQFF.

The chain couples TRBV28 to TRBJ2-5; D is possibly TRBD2 (6 bases). Per the germline V gene, CDR1 is MDHEN and CDR2 is SYDVKM. Trimming removed 2 bases from V and 2 bases from J, with 9 bases in between. The CDR3 spans 14 residues. The CDR3 loop reads CASSLAGIQETQYF. CDR3 DNA: TGTGCCAGCAGTTTAGCGGGGATACAAGAGACCCAGTACTTC.

This clone was picked up one time. The J gene is TRBJ2-1, the V gene TRBV3-1 (or the pseudogene TRBV3-2), with 9 bases lining up with TRBD1. The J segment lost 9 bases and the V segment lost 1 base, leaving 10 bases of the junction unmatched. The CDR3 is 16 residues long. From germline, CDR1 is LGHDT and CDR2 YNNKEL (reference sequence). CDR3 region: CASSQGPGQGRLEQFF. As DNA, the CDR3 is TGTGCCAGCAGCCAAGGTCCCGGACAGGGGAGACTTGAGCAGTTCTTC.

In its sample, this clone is medium-sized. In DNA form, the CDR3 reads TGCGCCAGCTGTTCCGGGGTGCCGAACACTGAAGCTTTCTTT. Translating gives CASCSGVPNTEAFF. The gene calls are TRBV10-2 and TRBJ1-1; unclear D gene. Germline lookup yields CDR1 WSHSY and CDR2 SAAADI. The CDR3 has 14 residues. Trimming stripped 8 bases from V and 1 base from J, with 14 bases between.

This clone occurred once. The genes are TRBV6-5 and TRBJ2-7; 10 nucleotides agree with TRBD1. V lost 7 bases and J lost 6; bases outside the gene matches: 6. The CDR3 loop spans 13 amino acids. Per germline, CDR1 MNHEY and CDR2 SVGAGI. The CDR3 spells CASIGQGVGEQYF. The CDR3 DNA reads as TGTGCCAGCATTGGACAGGGGGTCGGCGAGCAGTACTTC.